One sample yielded the 2 T cell receptor beta chains listed below, sequenced in a study of blood T cell repertoires in COVID-19. The repertoire was sequenced with immunoSEQ multiplex PCR; TCRdb's copy has only in-frame clones and lacks some. Of 130,000 or so clones listed, 85% to 90% are singletons. Sequenced sample: peripheral blood. These receptors were obtained from a man in his forties or fifties with active COVID-19.

The chain combines TRBV2 with TRBJ1-1; D remains unclear. Trimming left V 5 bases short and J 5 bases short, with 6 bases between. Germline V CDR1 and CDR2: SNHLY, FYNNEI. The CDR3 sequence is 11 residues long. CDR3 sequence reads: CASSPRTEAFF. In nucleotides, the CDR3 is TGTGCCAGCAGTCCCCGGACTGAAGCTTTCTTT.

The chain carries TRBV29-1 and TRBJ2-5, with D possibly matching TRBD1 (7 bases). The CDR3 is made up of 14 amino acids. Germline-derived CDR1 and CDR2 are SQVTM and ANQGSEA. Deletions cut 5 bases from V and 5 bases from J, with 18 bases between. CDR3 bases: TGCAGCGTTTGCATAGGAGGGGGCCATGAGACCCAGTACTTC. Its translation: CSVCIGGGHETQYF. The entire variable domain, with the rest obtained from reference TRBV29-1 and TRBJ2-5, is as follows: SAVISQKPSRDICQRGTSLTIQCQVDSQVTMMFWYRQQPGQSLTLIATANQGSEATYESGFVIDKFPISRPNLTFSTLTVSNMSPEDSSIYLCSVCIGGGHETQYFGPGTRLLVL.